The 10 T cell receptor beta chains below were found in one sample sequenced in a study of tumor-infiltrating lymphocytes in primary liver carcinoma. The source of the blood RNA was unsorted whole blood, and germline DNA was extracted as well. The researchers produced TCR beta cDNA from roughly 500 ng total RNA with a constant-region primer. Libraries covering TCR beta were generated through three nested multiplex PCR rounds (using a slightly modified ARM-PCR). TRBV1-TRBV30 forward primers and a C-beta reverse primer were used in the first two PCR rounds, which each ran for 9 to 10 cycles. Via MiXCR, TCRdb re-called the multiplex PCR reads, giving one row per CDR3 protein. The sample holds about 200,000 distinct CDR3 sequences, about 65% seen once. The sequenced sample was peripheral blood. Source of these receptors: a woman aged 55-75 years with primary liver carcinoma and hepatitis B virus infection.

Comment on this clonotype: Mismatch with germline at one junction end may stem from a read error. The chain is built from TRBV30 and TRBJ1-1; perhaps TRBD1 as D (5 bases). The CDR3 extends over 16 amino acids. From germline, CDR1 is GTSNPN and CDR2 SVGIG (reference sequence). The CDR3 DNA sequence: TGTGTTTGGAGTGCGAGTGGGGCAGGTATGAACACTGAAGCTTTCTTC. It codes for CVWSASGAGMNTEAFF. The whole variable domain, remainder taken from reference TRBV30 and TRBJ1-1, is SQTIHQWPATLVQPVGSPLSLECTVEGTSNPNLYWYRQAAGRGLQLLFYSVGIGQISSEVPQNLSASRPQDRQFILSSKKLLLSDSGFYLCVWSASGAGMNTEAFFGQGTRLTVV.

The chain is built from TRBV30 and TRBJ2-7; 10 nucleotides align to TRBD2. Germline V gene lookup returns CDR1 GTSNPN and CDR2 SVGIG (reference sequence). The CDR3 sequence is 14 residues long. With V trimmed by 3 bases and J by 5 bases, 7 bases remained unmatched. CDR3 in DNA: TGTGCCTGGAGACGTCTAGCGGGAGCCAACGAGCAGTACTTC. It is translated as CAWRRLAGANEQYF.

The CDR3 loop reads CATAGQGQTNEKLFF. CDR3 DNA: TGTGCCACCGCCGGGCAGGGACAGACCAATGAAAAACTGTTTTTT. V and J are TRBV2 and TRBJ1-4; 7 nucleotides match TRBD1. Germline loops: CDR1 SNHLY, CDR2 FYNNEI. The V gene end was trimmed by 10 bases and the J gene end by 5 bases; junction bases not matched to a gene: 13. CDR3 length: 15 residues.

The rearrangement uses TRBV11-2 and TRBJ2-1; 11 bases are shared with TRBD2. CDR3 size: 19 residues. Germline V gene sequence: CDR1 SGHAT, CDR2 FQNNGV. The J segment lost 12 bases and the V segment lost 5 bases, leaving 24 bases of the junction unmatched. DNA of the CDR3: TGTGCCAGCAGCCCCCGGACGGGGGGCGTAGAGACTAGCGGGAATATGCAGTTCTTC. Translation gives CASSPRTGGVETSGNMQFF.

Regarding this clonotype: The CDR3 carries no conserved terminal phenylalanine or tryptophan, so it likely arises from a read error. V is TRBV6-2 or TRBV6-3 and J is TRBJ2-7; 11 nucleotides agree with TRBD1. This CDR3 has 18 residues. V was pared by 7 bases and J by 5 bases, with 19 bases of the junction left unmatched. In germline, CDR1 is MNHEY, CDR2 SVGEGT. CDR3 DNA: TGTGCCAGCAATTATCCGGGACAGGGGGGCCCAAGCTTCCACGAGCAGTACCTC. It codes for CASNYPGQGGPSFHEQYL.

As regards this clonotype: The junction and the germline gene differ at one end; a read error may be behind it. The chain recombines TRBV14 with TRBJ2-1; the D gene is possibly TRBD1 (5 bases). Germline lookup yields CDR1 SGHDN and CDR2 FVKESK. The CDR3 sequence is 16 residues long. This chain's CDR3 is CASSRRAGGAYNEQFF. CDR3 DNA: TGTGCCAGCAGCCGCCGGGCAGGTGGGGCCTACAATGAACAGTTCTTC.

On this clonotype: Just one base apart from a much larger clone, this may be a read error. In this CDR3 the conserved last residue, phenylalanine or tryptophan, is missing, so a read error is likely. This chain uses TRBV12-5 with TRBJ2-1; D unclear. From germline, CDR1 is LGHNT and CDR2 FRNRAP. V lost 7 bases, J lost 4 bases, and 5 bases lay in between. The CDR3 has 11 residues. CDR3 bases: TGTGCTAGTGACTCATACAATGAGCAGTTCATC. This encodes CASDSYNEQFI.

The chain carries TRBV28 and TRBJ2-4, with D possibly called TRBD1 or TRBD2 (5 bases each). CDR3 length: 13 residues. Germline-derived CDR1 and CDR2 are MDHEN and SYDVKM. Trimming took 6 bases from V and 6 from J, leaving 12 bases between them. CDR3 residues: CASRGRPGNIQYF. CDR3 bases: TGTGCCAGCAGGGGACGCCCTGGAAACATTCAGTACTTC.

The J gene is TRBJ2-1, the V gene TRBV28; D call uncertain. Germline V gene lookup returns CDR1 MDHEN and CDR2 SYDVKM. The CDR3 contains 13 residues. Trimming cost V 5 bases and J 7 bases, with 12 bases left between them. CDR3 in amino acids: CASSPSISNEQFF. The CDR3 DNA follows: TGTGCCAGCAGTCCCTCGATTTCGAATGAGCAGTTCTTC. The full variable domain, its missing parts supplied by reference TRBV28 and TRBJ2-1, is DVKVTQSSRYLVKRTGEKVFLECVQDMDHENMFWYRQDPGLGLRLIYFSYDVKMKEKGDIPEGYSVSREKKERFSLILESASTNQTSMYLCASSPSISNEQFFGPGTRLTVL.

V gene TRBV11-2 combines with J gene TRBJ2-7; D may be TRBD2 (5 bases). The germline V gene has CDR1 SGHAT and CDR2 FQNNGV. The CDR3 has 14 residues. For the CDR3, the DNA is TGTGTCATCAGCCCTCCCTCGGGATGGGGCGAGCAGTACTTC. It codes for CVISPPSGWGEQYF.